A single T cell receptor (beta chain) is shown here with its context. Antigen specificity is unknown. This CDR3 comprises 16 residues. Trimming at V came to 4 bases and at J to 2 bases, leaving 9 bases not matched to a gene. The V gene's germline CDR1 is LNHDA and CDR2 SQIVND (reference sequence). Produced via immunoSEQ multiplex PCR; TCRdb's table is partial and in-frame only. The table includes 250,000 to 400,000 clones, 70% to 90% detected once. The sample comes from a study of cytomegalovirus exposure and HLA in healthy donors. Study summary: The 120 validation repertoires and the 650 to 850 first-cohort repertoires shared a platform, a later analysis reported.

Study-wide points: It was confirmed in vitro that a few of the CMV-associated chains were specific for CMV antigens.

The donors were members of the validation cohort comprising 120 subjects, separate from the roughly 680-subject first cohort. This clonotype was obtained from a man under 40 in good health and CMV-seronegative. The chain joins TRBV19 to TRBJ1-1; TRBD1 agrees at 8 bases. Sequencing used PBMCs. The CDR3 nucleotides read TGTGCCAGTAGTACCCAGGGGGCGCGACCCAACACTGAAGCTTTCTTT. It is translated as CASSTQGARPNTEAFF.